What follows are 20 T cell receptor beta chains derived from one specimen sequenced in a study of cytomegalovirus exposure and HLA in healthy donors. Use of 60 Vbeta and 13 Jbeta primers characterized the PCR. This table comes from immunoSEQ multiplex PCR, and its TCRdb copy is limited to in-frame clones, with some not included. The table has roughly 150,000 clones, 80% to 85% seen once. The sequencing sample was made of PBMCs. These receptors all come from a woman aged 18 to 35 in good health and CMV-seronegative.

This clone has just a few counts. This sequence joins TRBV16 and TRBJ1-1; no definite D call. The CDR3 consists of 15 residues. The germline V and J ends were trimmed by 3 bases and 0 bases, with 11 bases remaining between them. The V gene's germline CDR1 is KGHSY and CDR2 FQNENV. CDR3 in amino acids: CASSQVRELNTEAFF. In nucleotides, the CDR3 is TGTGCCAGCAGCCAGGTTCGGGAGTTGAACACTGAAGCTTTCTTT. Together with reference TRBV16 and TRBJ1-1, the CDR3 gives the full variable domain: GEEVAQTPKHLVRGEGQKAKLYCAPIKGHSYVFWYQQVLKNEFKFLISFQNENVFDETGMPKERFSAKCLPNSPCSLEIQATKLEDSAVYFCASSQVRELNTEAFFGQGTRLTVV.

The gene calls are TRBV5-5 and TRBJ1-3; 7 bases are shared with TRBD1. J was trimmed by 4 bases and V by 3 bases; bases with no gene match: 7. The germline gives CDR1 SGHKS, CDR2 YYEKEE (reference sequence). The CDR3 loop spans 15 amino acids. CDR3 amino acids: CASSSSTGVGNTIYF. The CDR3 region has the DNA TGTGCCAGCAGCTCCAGTACAGGGGTCGGAAACACCATATATTTT.

The chain carries TRBV7-8 and TRBJ1-5; D gene unclear. The V and J ends lost 0 bases and 6 bases respectively, with 12 bases between them. CDR1 and CDR2 (germline): SGHVS, FQNEAQ. The length of the CDR3 is 15 residues. The CDR3 nucleotides are TGTGCCAGCAGCTTAGCGTCAGGAATGCTTCAGCCCCAGCATTTT. Protein sequence: CASSLASGMLQPQHF.

The chain uses TRBV11-3 and TRBJ1-3; D unclear. Between the trimmed V and J ends, which lost 4 bases and 0 bases, there was a span of 16 bases. This CDR3 contains 17 residues. The V gene's germline CDR1 is SGHNT and CDR2 YENEEA. Written as DNA, the CDR3 is TGTGCCAGCAGCTCACCGTGGAGCAAGAGCTCTGGAAACACCATATATTTT. It yields the protein CASSSPWSKSSGNTIYF.

This clone was picked up a small number of times. V gene TRBV11-2 combines with J gene TRBJ1-1; 7 bases agree with TRBD1. Germline CDR1 reads SGHAT; CDR2 reads FQNNGV. This CDR3 comprises 16 residues. With V trimmed by 3 bases and J by 5 bases, 12 bases remained unmatched. CDR3 sequence (DNA): TGTGCCAGCAGCTTCAGGGGGATCGGGGTAGAGACTGAAGCTTTCTTT. Its translation: CASSFRGIGVETEAFF. The entire variable domain, with the rest obtained from reference TRBV11-2 and TRBJ1-1, is as follows: EAGVAQSPRYKIIEKRQSVAFWCNPISGHATLYWYQQILGQGPKLLIQFQNNGVVDDSQLPKDRFSAERLKGVDSTLKIQPAKLEDSAVYLCASSFRGIGVETEAFFGQGTRLTVV.

The V call is TRBV2, the J call TRBJ2-7; D perhaps matches TRBD1 (5 bases). The V end was cut by 7 bases, the J end by 3 bases, with 16 bases between. The CDR3 consists of 14 residues. In germline, CDR1 is SNHLY, CDR2 FYNNEI. Here the CDR3 reads CASTWTRGSYEQYF. The CDR3 nucleotides are TGTGCCAGCACCTGGACACGTGGAAGCTACGAGCAGTACTTC. Looking up the rest from reference TRBV2 and TRBJ2-7 gives the full variable domain: EPEVTQTPSHQVTQMGQEVILRCVPISNHLYFYWYRQILGQKVEFLVSFYNNEISEKSEIFDDQFSVERPDGSNFTLKIRSTKLEDSAMYFCASTWTRGSYEQYFGPGTRLTVT.

This clone was seen a few times. An end of the junction does not agree with germline; a read error may underlie this. The chain joins TRBV5-1 to TRBJ1-2, with TRBD1 matching over 8 bases. The CDR3 consists of 12 residues. Germline lookup yields CDR1 SGHRS and CDR2 YFSETQ. The CDR3 DNA sequence: TGCGCCAGCAGCGAGCCGGGACAGGCTGTCGCCTTC. Amino acid sequence: CASSEPGQAVAF.

CDR3 residues: CASSPRDRVNTIYF. As DNA, the CDR3 is TGTGCCAGCAGCCCCCGGGACAGGGTAAACACCATATATTTT. This chain joins TRBV6-6 and TRBJ1-3, with 9 bases lining up with TRBD1. V shed 6 bases, J shed 6 bases, and the junction held 6 bases outside the gene matches. The CDR3 has 14 amino acids. Germline lookup yields CDR1 MNHNY and CDR2 SVGAGI (reference sequence).

This chain uses TRBV4-1 with TRBJ2-7, with D perhaps TRBD2 (7 bases). CDR3 size: 18 residues. Trimming shortened V by 3 bases and J by 3 bases, and 24 bases separated the two germline ends. From germline, CDR1 is MGHRA and CDR2 YSYEKL. The CDR3: CASSHARGGGHRVYEQYF. CDR3 coding DNA: TGCGCCAGCAGCCACGCGAGGGGCGGGGGCCATAGAGTCTACGAGCAGTACTTC.

A few counts support this clone. The chain combines TRBV18 with TRBJ1-2; D possibly corresponds to TRBD1 (5 bases). Looked up from germline, CDR1 is KGHSH and CDR2 is LQKENI. The CDR3 runs to 14 residues. V lost 8 bases to trimming and J lost 4 bases, with 17 bases between them. The CDR3 sequence is CASTRIQGGYGYTF. CDR3 DNA sequence: TGTGCCAGCACACGGATCCAGGGCGGCTATGGCTACACCTTC.

V and J are TRBV19 and TRBJ2-3, with 8 nucleotides matching TRBD2. The CDR3 has 16 residues. The junction had 9 bases not matched to a gene; V was cut back by 2 bases and J by 5 bases. Germline V CDR1 and CDR2: LNHDA, SQIVND (reference sequence). The CDR3 DNA reads TGTGCCAGTAGTATAAGTCGGCGGGGGGCTAGAGATACGCAGTATTTT. It specifies CASSISRRGARDTQYF.

The chain couples TRBV7-6 to TRBJ2-5; 9 nucleotides line up with TRBD2. V trimming: 5 bases; J trimming: 5 bases; junction bases outside the gene matches: 6. Germline V lookup: CDR1 SGHVS, CDR2 FNYEAQ. The CDR3 sequence is 14 residues long. CDR3: CASSILAGTETQYF. The CDR3 region has the DNA TGTGCCAGCAGCATCCTAGCGGGGACGGAGACCCAGTACTTC.

The chain recombines TRBV7-8 with TRBJ1-6; D gene unclear. Germline loops: CDR1 SGHVS, CDR2 FQNEAQ. CDR3 size: 16 residues. With 1 base removed from V and 7 bases from J, the gap between germline ends came to 14 bases. The DNA for the CDR3 is TGTGCCAGCAGCTTAGAGCCCAGCGCCTTAAATTCACCCCTCCACTTT. Protein: CASSLEPSALNSPLHF.

This chain connects TRBV7-8 to TRBJ1-4, with D perhaps matching TRBD1 (6 bases). The CDR3 is 17 residues long. With 1 base removed from V and 7 bases from J, the gap between germline ends came to 19 bases. The germline gives CDR1 SGHVS, CDR2 FQNEAQ. CDR3 region: CASSLDGGGFVGEKLFF. The CDR3, as DNA: TGTGCCAGCAGCTTAGATGGGGGGGGCTTCGTAGGTGAAAAACTGTTTTTT.

The CDR3, as DNA: TGTGCCTGGAGAGGGGGCTACAGTGCAGGAGCTAACTATGGCTACACCTTC. Encoded protein: CAWRGGYSAGANYGYTF. This chain uses TRBV30 with TRBJ1-2; 7 bases align to TRBD1. Germline V gene data show CDR1 as GTSNPN and CDR2 as SVGIG (reference sequence). The CDR3 sequence is 17 residues long. V trimming: 3 bases; J trimming: 0 bases; junction bases outside the gene matches: 13.

This chain joins TRBV6-1 and TRBJ2-7, with D possibly matching TRBD1 (6 bases). The CDR3 extends over 15 amino acids. CDR1 and CDR2 (germline): MNHNS, SASEGT. Trimming removed 5 bases at V and 3 bases at J, with 17 bases between. CDR3 amino acids: CASSLSPGTFYEQYF. For the CDR3, the DNA is TGTGCCAGCAGTCTATCCCCCGGGACATTCTACGAGCAGTACTTC.

V gene TRBV10-2 combines with J gene TRBJ1-1; D is uncertain. Germline-derived CDR1 and CDR2 are WSHSY and SAAADI. The CDR3 runs 13 residues. V was cut by 6 bases and J by 1 base, with 9 bases left in between. The CDR3 nucleotides read TGCGCCAGCAGAATTCAGGAGAACACTGAAGCTTTCTTT. This encodes CASRIQENTEAFF.

This clone turned up a few times. This rearrangement joins TRBV4-1 to TRBJ1-4; TRBD1 might be the D (6 bases). This CDR3 has 15 amino acids. The germline CDR1 and CDR2 sequences are MGHRA and YSYEKL. The V end lost 4 bases, the J end lost 6 bases, and 15 bases lay between the germline ends. The CDR3 loop reads CASSLQRGSYEKLFF. The CDR3 DNA follows: TGCGCCAGCAGCCTACAGAGGGGGTCCTATGAAAAACTGTTTTTT.

This chain joins TRBV28 and TRBJ1-2, with D unresolved. The CDR3 loop spans 13 amino acids. The germline V and J ends were trimmed by 5 bases and 7 bases, with 14 bases remaining between them. The germline gives CDR1 MDHEN, CDR2 SYDVKM. CDR3 region: CASSIPGRGGYTF. The CDR3 DNA follows: TGTGCCAGCAGTATTCCGGGTCGAGGTGGCTACACCTTC.

The V call is TRBV27, the J call TRBJ1-2, with unresolved D. The germline V gene encodes CDR1 MNHEY and CDR2 SMNVEV (reference sequence). Trimming pared 3 bases from V and 4 bases from J, leaving 15 bases between. The length of the CDR3 is 15 residues. This CDR3 is CASSLWSTPGYGYTF. For the CDR3, the DNA is TGTGCCAGCAGTTTGTGGTCTACCCCCGGCTATGGCTACACCTTC.